The entry below gives a single T cell receptor beta chain sequence along with its context. The specificity of this receptor is unknown. Nothing much larger sits one base from this clone, and base qualities are not available. The immunoSEQ Assay, a bias-controlled multiplex PCR, was used to amplify TCRbeta CDR3 regions from genomic DNA. The authors' analysis ran thus. Nucleated cell counts per sample were estimated from amplification of reference gene primers within the assay. To quantify the absolute abundance of each unique TCRbeta CDR3 rearrangement, sequence reads were collapsed and filtered. Productive Simpson clonality was computed per sample as the square root of Simpson's diversity index over productive rearrangements. TCRdb limited this immuneACCESS table to in-frame rearrangements with V and J called. A share of clones is missing; checked studies link under half to unresolved V genes, and the rest is unexplained. The V and J calls and clone size were taken over from that table, and D and trimming were inferred from the DNA. The sample yields more than 350,000 clones; about 89% were counted once. The top ten constitute around 3% of the sample.

The sample comes from a study of blood T cell repertoires in COVID-19 (dated by TCRdb to 2020 to 2021). Concerning the study at large: Samples covering the acute and convalescent phases of COVID-19 were provided by collaborators in the United States, Italy and Spain. The prospective study material was composed of cDNA or gDNA derived from T cells, B-cell-depleted T cells, or PBMCs. Deeply sampled blood TCRbeta repertoires from subjects exposed to, actively infected with, or recovered from COVID-19 were included in the dataset. The repertoires were released in a freely available public database meant as a resource for research on the immune response to SARS-CoV-2. The samples were drawn from two sources: the first 160 participants of the ongoing ImmuneRACE study, and 1,000 to 1,500 subjects contributed by 6 global collaborators. Sample metadata almost always included a de-identified subject ID, COVID-19 status, age in years and sex. Where HLA class I and class II types were available, the types were taken from metadata supplied by the sample provider, not from assay-based typing.

One collaborating source in Seattle enrolled patients during active infection and followed them longitudinally through the course of disease. Whole blood was collected in K2EDTA tubes by collaborating institutions according to the institutions' own protocols. For TCRbeta analysis, collaborators shipped samples as frozen whole blood, isolated PBMCs, or DNA extracted from either of those sample types. Beyond this particular receptor, the publication reports: How much clinical and demographic metadata was included differed by source and by participant, and the metadata was provided uncurated.

As encoded in the germline V gene, CDR1 is LGHNA while CDR2 is YNFKEQ. V lost 5 bases and J lost 4 bases, and the count of bases not matched to a germline gene is 13. The CDR3, from cysteine to phenylalanine, totals 16 residues. The sequence is cut down to CDR3 DNA, 48 bases in frame from base 1. The V and J genes are TRBV4-2 and TRBJ2-5, with 7 central nucleotides matching TRBD1. The material sequenced was peripheral blood. The source of this sequence is a woman younger than 45 with COVID-19, enrolled during active disease. The DNA reads as follows: TGTGCCAGCAGCTCATCACAGGGGAATGGGGGAGAGACCCAGTACTTC. It specifies CASSSSQGNGGETQYF.